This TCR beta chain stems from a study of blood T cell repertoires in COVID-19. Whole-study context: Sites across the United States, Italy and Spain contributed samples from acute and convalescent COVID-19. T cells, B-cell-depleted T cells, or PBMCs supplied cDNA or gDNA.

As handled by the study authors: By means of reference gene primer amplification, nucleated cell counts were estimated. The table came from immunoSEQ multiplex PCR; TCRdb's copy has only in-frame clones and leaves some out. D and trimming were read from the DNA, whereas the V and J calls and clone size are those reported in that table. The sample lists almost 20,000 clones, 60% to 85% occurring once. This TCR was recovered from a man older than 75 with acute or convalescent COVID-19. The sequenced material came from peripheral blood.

This CDR3 is CASSPWGSGRQSSGANVLTF. The CDR3 DNA reads as TGTGCCAGCAGCCCCTGGGGTAGCGGGAGGCAGAGCTCTGGGGCCAACGTCCTGACTTTC. The chain is built from TRBV7-3 and TRBJ2-6, with TRBD2 identical over 10 bases. The J segment lost 0 bases and the V segment lost 5 bases, leaving 13 bases of the junction unmatched. CDR3 length: 20 residues. The V gene's germline CDR1 is SGHTA and CDR2 FQGTGA.